This record concerns one T cell receptor beta chain sequence. This clonotype was seen ten or more times. Which antigen it targets is not known. No clone much larger than this one lies a single base away; base qualities are absent. This sample is part of a study of T cells in Graves' hyperthyroidism and ophthalmopathy (dated by TCRdb to between 2018 and 2021). Concerning the study at large: Peripheral blood samples were taken at initial diagnosis, before any treatment was given. A discovery cohort of about a hundred patients, about 40 with Graves' ophthalmopathy and approximately 55 with stable Graves' hyperthyroidism, was used to find distinguishing TCR V-J signatures. An independent validation cohort of fewer than 20 hyperthyroidism patients and over 15 patients who later progressed to ophthalmopathy tested prospective prediction of ophthalmopathy. For training and testing, the 80 to 100 patients in the discovery cohort were randomly divided in a 7:3 ratio. Thyroid tissue and blood T-cell repertoires from roughly 6 Graves' hyperthyroidism patients were also compared in the study. Once sampling was done, hyperthyroidism patients were given methimazole at a starting dose of 30 mg daily, whereas ophthalmopathy patients were given high-dose intravenous methylprednisolone. According to the paper, TCR Vbeta CDR3 sequencing was carried out on 120 to 150 peripheral blood samples, which came from 40 to 45 ophthalmopathy, 75 or so hyperthyroidism and roughly 17 progressor patients.

Here is what the overall study found, with its caveats: Blood samples also contained most of the expanded thyroid clonotypes (frequency above 0.001), which suggests that blood repertoires may reflect thyroid immune responses. In validation, progression to ophthalmopathy was predicted by the model with almost 71% sensitivity and 72% to 80% specificity, a median of 6.5 months before onset. A 13 V-J signature model separated ophthalmopathy from stable hyperthyroidism, with approximately 87% sensitivity and 81.08% specificity in cross-validation and 80%/75% in testing. Sample size was not statistically predetermined, and blinding of investigators to group allocation was not performed.

TCR beta CDR3 regions were amplified from RNA transcripts. For the first round of RT-PCR on the TCR CDR3, the HTBI primer set was used together with the Qiagen OneStep RT-PCR kit. The libraries were constructed in a second round of multiplex PCR and then size-selected and purified. Paired-end sequencing of the libraries was performed with 100 bp reads on an Illumina HiSeq2000. In the original analysis: SOAPnuke was used to process the raw data, removing reads that contained adapters or uncalled bases, had a mean Phred below 15, or lacked an exact match to the constant primer or identifier. High-quality paired reads were merged using COPE v1.2.5, and each unique nucleotide sequence was defined as a clonotype. MiTCR v1.1 was used to align the clonotypes against IMGT TRBV, TRBD and TRBJ reference segments. The analysis included only V-J combinations with a frequency above 0.0001, which together covered more than 99% of the repertoires. The TCS score was defined as the ratio of F50 (clonal expansion) to E x V (chaos), calculated using BLOSUM62-based TCRdist between CDR3 peptides within each V-J. Welch's t-statistics and random forest reduced several hundred V-J features to fewer than 15, which were used in a naive Bayes classifier (R e1071). TCRdb ran its own pipeline on the public reads, namely fastp trimming at Q25 and MiXCR clone calling, and kept in-frame beta chains. Rows are unified per CDR3 protein, each entry keeping the most common DNA and genes. TCRdb's processing, not the authors', yielded these V and J calls. The sample table holds 450,000 to 600,000 distinct CDR3 sequences, of which 12% to 15% were seen once. In total, the top ten clones hold about 15% of the sample.

Graves' hyperthyroidism was defined as stable when no progression to ophthalmopathy occurred over 18 months of follow-up. Hyperthyroidism patients were aged 18 to 65 years and newly diagnosed, with disease duration of less than 2 months. Exclusion was applied to patients with uncontrolled infections, other autoimmune diseases, pregnancy or lactation. Diagnoses relied on clinical symptoms, serum thyroxine and TRAb, thyroid ultrasound and orbital computed tomography. PBMCs were separated from roughly 10 ml of fresh peripheral blood using Ficoll-Paque density gradient centrifugation. Total RNA was extracted with Trizol reagent, and quality was checked on an Agilent 2100 Bioanalyzer. Spanning cysteine to phenylalanine, the CDR3 consists of 17 amino acids. Left in the record is the CDR3 DNA by itself, 51 bases read in frame from the first base. V gives up 0 bases and J gives up 0 bases, and the segment between their germline ends measures 14 bases. CDR1 LGHDT and CDR2 YNNKEL were looked up in the germline V gene (reference sequence).

The receptor was derived from a woman between 40 and 55 years old with Graves' hyperthyroidism. Sequenced material: blood. The sequence links TRBV3-1 to TRBJ1-1; possibly the D gene is TRBD1, per 6 matching bases. The DNA sequence is as follows: TGTGCCAGCAGCCAAGATTTACTAGGGGGGGTGAACACTGAAGCTTTCTTT. It codes for CASSQDLLGGVNTEAFF.